This T cell receptor beta chain came from a study of control samples from healthy donors and cancer patients. With 3 bases removed from V and 4 bases from J, the gap between germline ends came to 15 bases. Germline V CDR1 and CDR2: SNHLY, FYNNEI. The CDR3 is 15 residues long. The method was immunoSEQ multiplex PCR; TCRdb's version includes in-frame clones alone and lacks a portion of them. The profile shows roughly 64,000 clones, about nine tenths of them singletons. V and J are TRBV2 and TRBJ2-5; D is perhaps TRBD2 (5 bases). What was sequenced was PBMCs. This clonotype originated in a woman aged 45 to 65 with colorectal cancer. The CDR3 DNA follows: TGTGCCAGCAGTGAGCAAACTAGATTGGGAGAGACCCAGTACTTC. Translation gives CASSEQTRLGETQYF.